The 24 T cell receptor beta chains reported below all come from one sample, sequenced in a study of regulatory T cells in long-lasting Graves disease. For TCR beta, libraries came from iRepertoire HTBI primers and Arm-PCR of CDR3 regions. MiXCR was run by TCRdb on the multiplex PCR reads, yielding one entry per CDR3 protein. The sample shows roughly 500,000 distinct CDR3 sequences, around 15% of them seen only once. As to time point: newly diagnosed GD, antithyroid drugs for less than 3 months. The TCR library was made from RNA that had been extracted from PBMCs in TRIzol. This sample was also put to use in a study of T cells in Graves' hyperthyroidism and ophthalmopathy.

Material: peripheral blood mononuclear cells (PBMCs), obtained at new diagnosis, from a patient treated with antithyroid drugs. These TCRs come from a woman aged 50 to 60 with Graves disease.

This clonotype was detected ten times or more. The J gene is TRBJ2-2, the V gene TRBV2; D is undetermined. In germline, CDR1 is SNHLY, CDR2 FYNNEI. The CDR3 has 13 amino acids. The ends were cut back, 8 bases at V and 0 bases at J, with 7 bases in the middle. The CDR3 DNA reads as TGTGCCAGCGGAACAGCGAACACCGGGGAGCTGTTTTTT. Protein: CASGTANTGELFF.

There are many counts of this clonotype. The chain uses TRBV7-2 and TRBJ2-1; D unclear. Trimming left V 6 bases short and J 5 bases short, with 8 bases between. The CDR3 is 12 amino acids. Germline V gene data show CDR1 as SGHTA and CDR2 as FQGNSA. CDR3 residues: CASSRVHNEQFF. In DNA, the CDR3 is TGTGCCAGCAGTCGAGTCCACAATGAGCAGTTCTTC.

This clonotype was seen a handful of times. The CDR3 DNA is TGTGCCAGCAGTGAGCGGGACCCCCGCTCCTACGAGCAGTACTTC. Translation gives CASSERDPRSYEQYF. V and J are TRBV6-4 and TRBJ2-7, with D tentatively TRBD2 (6 bases). V was clipped by 3 bases and J by 0 bases, with 12 bases between them. Germline V CDR1 and CDR2: MRHNA, SNTAGT. This CDR3 contains 15 residues.

This clonotype appeared many times. The chain combines TRBV27 with TRBJ2-5; D remains ambiguous. Germline lookup yields CDR1 MNHEY and CDR2 SMNVEV (reference sequence). This CDR3 is built from 13 residues. Between the trimmed V and J ends, which lost 6 bases and 2 bases, there was a span of 10 bases. This CDR3 reads CASSRRTQETQYF. CDR3 in DNA: TGTGCCAGCAGCCGAAGGACGCAAGAGACCCAGTACTTC.

This clonotype came up many times. The chain links TRBV29-1 to TRBJ1-4; no clear D gene. The V end lost 6 bases, the J end lost 0 bases, and 11 bases lay between the germline ends. CDR1 is SQVTM and CDR2 is ANQGSEA in the germline V gene. CDR3 length: 14 amino acids. The CDR3: CSVARLATNEKLFF. CDR3 sequence (DNA): TGCAGCGTCGCCAGACTAGCAACTAATGAAAAACTGTTTTTT.

This clonotype was picked up many times. CDR3 sequence: CASSLGSSGALNEQFF. In DNA, the CDR3 is TGTGCCAGCAGTTTAGGTTCTAGCGGTGCACTCAATGAGCAGTTCTTC. The rearrangement uses TRBV12-3 or TRBV12-4 and TRBJ2-1, with TRBD2 matching over 7 bases. The CDR3 totals 16 residues. V was clipped by 1 base and J by 6 bases; unmatched bases: 9.

The CDR3 DNA reads as TGCAGTGCTAACCCTCGGGACAGGGGGGATGGCTACACCTTC. Translated: CSANPRDRGDGYTF. The V call is TRBV20-1, the J call TRBJ1-2; 11 nucleotides agree with TRBD1. Germline V gene lookup returns CDR1 DFQATT and CDR2 SNEGSKA (reference sequence). There are 14 residues in the CDR3. Trimming took 4 bases from V and 6 from J; bases not matched to a gene: 7.

There are many counts of this clonotype. The V call is TRBV6-9, the J call TRBJ2-1, with D perhaps matching TRBD2 (6 bases). Germline assignment: CDR1 MNHGY and CDR2 SVAAGI. The CDR3 runs 16 residues. V lost 4 bases and J 9 bases, leaving 22 bases between the germline ends. The DNA for the CDR3 is TGTGCCAGCAGTTTGGCGGGGTTAAGTGGGTATAGTGAGCAGTTCTTC. It codes for CASSLAGLSGYSEQFF.

This clonotype has ten or more counts. The chain links TRBV4-1 to TRBJ2-2; 7 nucleotides align to TRBD2. Losses at the gene ends were 1 base for V and 6 bases for J; bases not matched to a gene: 14. Germline loops: CDR1 MGHRA, CDR2 YSYEKL. This CDR3 region has 18 residues. The CDR3 DNA follows: TGCGCCAGCAGCCAAGGTCTACCTAGCGGCCTATCACCCGGGGAGCTGTTTTTT. It yields the protein CASSQGLPSGLSPGELFF.

This clonotype was counted at least ten times. The chain links TRBV9 to TRBJ2-7; unclear D gene. V gave up 0 bases and J gave up 1 base, with 8 bases separating them. The CDR3 loop spans 14 amino acids. Germline-derived CDR1 and CDR2 are SGDLS and YYNGEE. CDR3 region: CASSVAGASYEQYF. For the CDR3, the DNA is TGTGCCAGCAGCGTAGCCGGCGCTTCCTACGAGCAGTACTTC.

The rearrangement links TRBV25-1 to TRBJ2-3, with 10 positions matching TRBD2. The CDR3 loop spans 15 amino acids. The trim removed 11 bases at V and 4 bases at J, leaving 12 bases unmatched. Germline CDR1 reads MGHDK; CDR2 reads SYGVNS. CDR3 sequence: CAAPRSSGRPDTQYF. The CDR3 DNA reads as TGTGCCGCACCGCGTTCTAGCGGGAGACCAGATACGCAGTATTTT. The variable domain in full, completed from reference TRBV25-1 and TRBJ2-3, reads EADIYQTPRYLVIGTGKKITLECSQTMGHDKMYWYQQDPGMELHLIHYSYGVNSTEKGDLSSESTVSRIRTEHFPLTLESARPSHTSQYLCAAPRSSGRPDTQYFGPGTRLTVL.

This clonotype showed up just a few times. This chain links TRBV3-1 with TRBJ1-4; 7 nucleotides agree with TRBD1. This CDR3 has 16 amino acids. In germline, CDR1 is LGHDT, CDR2 YNNKEL (reference sequence). The J segment lost 4 bases and the V segment lost 1 base, leaving 6 bases of the junction unmatched. The CDR3 sequence: CASSQAGQALNEKLFF. The CDR3 DNA reads as TGTGCCAGCAGCCAAGCCGGACAGGCCCTTAATGAAAAACTGTTTTTT.

This clonotype was seen ten or more times. The chain uses TRBV2 and TRBJ1-2; D call uncertain. V was pared by 2 bases and J by 6 bases, with 16 bases between. The CDR3 consists of 15 residues. Looked up from germline, CDR1 is SNHLY and CDR2 is FYNNEI. CDR3 region: CASSETRRVGDGYTF. In nucleotides, the CDR3 is TGTGCCAGCAGTGAAACAAGAAGGGTTGGGGATGGCTACACCTTC.

This chain connects TRBV5-1 to TRBJ2-1; D is perhaps TRBD2 (6 bases). The germline gives CDR1 SGHRS, CDR2 YFSETQ. The CDR3 totals 15 residues. Trimming cost V 4 bases and J 0 bases, with 11 bases left between them. Here the CDR3 reads CASSISGFSYNEQFF. CDR3 bases: TGCGCCAGCAGCATAAGCGGGTTCTCCTACAATGAGCAGTTCTTC.

This clonotype has only a few counts. This sequence joins TRBV28 and TRBJ2-1, with D unclear. Germline loops: CDR1 MDHEN, CDR2 SYDVKM. The CDR3 runs to 14 residues. The ends were cut back, 4 bases at V and 0 bases at J, with 7 bases in the middle. The CDR3 DNA reads as TGTGCCAGCAGTTCCGGCCCCTCCTACAATGAGCAGTTCTTC. Amino acid sequence: CASSSGPSYNEQFF.

This clonotype was recorded only once. The V gene is TRBV9, the J gene TRBJ2-7, with 7 bases lining up with TRBD1. J gave up 0 bases and V 2 bases, and 5 bases lay outside the gene matches. CDR3 size: 15 residues. Germline-derived CDR1 and CDR2 are SGDLS and YYNGEE. The CDR3 DNA is TGTGCCAGCAGCGTTACGGGACAGAGCTCCTACGAGCAGTACTTC. Translated, it gives CASSVTGQSSYEQYF.

The chain is built from TRBV30 and TRBJ2-3, with D unresolved. Trimming cost V 4 bases and J 1 base, with 12 bases left between them. There are 14 residues in the CDR3. From germline, CDR1 is GTSNPN and CDR2 SVGIG (reference sequence). In DNA, the CDR3 is TGTGCCTGGAACGTAAGGTGGGGCACAGATACGCAGTATTTT. Its protein product is CAWNVRWGTDTQYF.

This clonotype was detected ten times or more. V usage is TRBV10-3 and J usage is TRBJ2-1; 12 nucleotides align to TRBD1. Unmatched junction bases numbered 4, after V lost 2 bases and J lost 8 bases. The CDR3 is 15 residues long. Germline CDR1 and CDR2: ENHRY and SYGVKD. For the CDR3, the DNA is TGTGCCATCAGTGAGGGGGGACAGGGGGCCGATGAGCAGTTCTTC. It yields the protein CAISEGGQGADEQFF.

This clonotype has more than one count but fewer than ten. The chain has TRBV6-1 and TRBJ2-3; D may correspond to TRBD1 or TRBD2 (5 bases each). The CDR3 spans 15 residues. V was pared by 4 bases and J by 3 bases, with 14 bases between. The germline V gene encodes CDR1 MNHNS and CDR2 SASEGT. CDR3 sequence: CASSVTEGQTDTQYF. The DNA of the CDR3 is TGTGCCAGCAGTGTGACAGAGGGCCAAACAGATACGCAGTATTTT.

The chain carries TRBV4-1 and TRBJ2-7; 10 bases line up with TRBD2. This CDR3 region has 15 residues. CDR1 is MGHRA and CDR2 is YSYEKL in the germline V gene. J was trimmed by 2 bases and V by 3 bases; bases with no gene match: 4. This CDR3 is CASSHGLAATYEQYF. The DNA of the CDR3 is TGCGCCAGCAGCCACGGACTAGCGGCTACCTACGAGCAGTACTTC.

This clonotype was detected many times. The chain combines TRBV12-3 or TRBV12-4 with TRBJ2-7, with TRBD2 as a possible D gene (6 bases). V dropped 6 bases and J dropped 6 bases, with 21 bases sitting between them. The CDR3 covers 15 residues. The CDR3 bases are TGTGCCAGCAGGGGTACCGGGACTGTAACCCTCGAGCAGTACTTC. Residues: CASRGTGTVTLEQYF.

This clonotype was picked up a small number of times. The chain is built from TRBV24-1 and TRBJ2-3; no clear D. V was trimmed by 3 bases and J by 7 bases, leaving 10 bases between them. The CDR3 consists of 13 residues. Germline lookup yields CDR1 KGHDR and CDR2 SFDVKD. The CDR3 loop is CATSDALGNTQYF. The CDR3 DNA reads TGTGCCACCAGTGATGCGCTGGGGAATACGCAGTATTTT.

This clonotype was observed at least ten times. The rearrangement links TRBV28 to TRBJ2-4; D could derive from TRBD1 or TRBD2 (6 bases each). This CDR3 has 10 amino acids. The V gene lost 7 bases and the J gene lost 11 bases, with 9 bases spanning the gap. Germline CDR1 MDHEN, CDR2 SYDVKM. The CDR3 DNA sequence: TGTGCCAGCAAGGGGGAGGTTCAGTACTTC. Amino acids: CASKGEVQYF.

The table lists this clonotype with many counts. The rearrangement links TRBV18 to TRBJ2-3; 11 bases are a match to TRBD2. J lost 3 bases, V lost 8 bases, and 7 bases had no gene match. The germline gives CDR1 KGHSH, CDR2 LQKENI. CDR3 length equals 15 residues. The CDR3 nucleotides read TGTGCCAGCAGCCCACGACTAGCGGGGACAGATACGCAGTATTTT. Residues: CASSPRLAGTDTQYF.